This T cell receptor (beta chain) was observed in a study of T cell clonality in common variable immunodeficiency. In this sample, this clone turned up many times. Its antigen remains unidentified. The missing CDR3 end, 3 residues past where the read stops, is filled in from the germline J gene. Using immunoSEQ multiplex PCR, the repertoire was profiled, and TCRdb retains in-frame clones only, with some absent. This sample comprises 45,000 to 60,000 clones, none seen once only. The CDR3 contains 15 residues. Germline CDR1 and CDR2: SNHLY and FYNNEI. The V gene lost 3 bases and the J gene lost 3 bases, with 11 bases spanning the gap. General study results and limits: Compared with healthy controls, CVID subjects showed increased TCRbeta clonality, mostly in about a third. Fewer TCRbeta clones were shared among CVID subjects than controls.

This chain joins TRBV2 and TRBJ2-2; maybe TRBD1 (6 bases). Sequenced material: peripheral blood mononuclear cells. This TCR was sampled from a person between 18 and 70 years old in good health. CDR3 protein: CASSDGGQYTGELFF. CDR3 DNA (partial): TGTGCCAGCAGTGATGGAGGACAGTACACCGGGGAG.